The present T cell receptor beta chain was sequenced within a study of TIL therapy for anti-PD-1-resistant metastatic lung cancer. On this clone: What it binds is not known.

Study-wide results and limits: Many TIL product clones were absent from baseline tumor, suggesting clonal contraction.

Time point meaning: pre-treatment sample, taken before nivolumab and TIL therapy. Tumor tissue came from excised metastases, mostly pleural nodules or supraclavicular lymph nodes. The CDR3 contains 15 residues. V was clipped by 3 bases and J by 6 bases; unmatched bases: 6. Germline V gene sequence: CDR1 MNHNS, CDR2 SASEGT. This was the immunoSEQ v3 assay. Data came from immunoSEQ multiplex PCR; TCRdb stores just in-frame clones and leaves some out. The sample lists approximately 6,700 clones; about 66% were seen once. The V and J genes are TRBV6-1 and TRBJ2-3; 10 nucleotides line up with TRBD1. This receptor was identified in a person aged 30 to 80 with non-small cell lung cancer. The sample in question was tumor tissue, obtained at baseline. The CDR3 protein is CASSDRDRGSDTQYF. The CDR3 DNA reads TGTGCCAGCAGTGACCGGGACAGGGGAAGCGATACGCAGTATTTT.